The present entry profiles one T cell receptor (beta chain) with its context. It lacks a known antigen. Base quality data are lacking; no much larger clone is found one base away. PBMCs were isolated by Ficoll-Paque density gradient centrifugation. Via the germline V gene, CDR1 is SGHTA and CDR2 FQGNSA. Relative to germline, V is missing 3 bases and J is missing 10 bases, with 1 base of the junction outside any gene match. The CDR3 runs 11 residues from the cysteine to the phenylalanine. The DNA shown is the 33-base CDR3, in frame from base 1. The sample is drawn from a study of T-cell memory formation after mild COVID-19 (TCRdb year 2021). As for the study more broadly: Most TCR sequence clusters were specific to one of the two donors. Longitudinal TCRalpha and TCRbeta repertoire sequencing tracked T-cell clones expanding and contracting after mild COVID-19 in a couple of donors. The cohort comprised two young, previously healthy adult volunteers, one female and one male.

The instrument given in TCRdb is Illumina NovaSeq 6000. TCRalpha and TCRbeta cDNA libraries were constructed by 5'RACE with constant-segment primers, with sample barcodes and unique molecular identifiers being introduced. Trizol reagent was used to extract RNA from every sample. The libraries were amplified in two PCR steps, and the second step added a second sample barcode and Illumina TruSeq adapters. Sequencing of libraries was performed on an Illumina NovaSeq with 2 x 150 bp paired-end reads. The authors' analysis ran thus. With migec v1.2.7, reads were demultiplexed and then collapsed into UMI-guided consensus sequences. Using mixcr v2.1.11, the UMI consensuses were aligned to TRA and TRB V and J templates and assembled into clonotypes. A clonotype was counted as expanded or contracted only if both edgeR and NoisET called the change significant, with noise models trained on biological replicates. For edgeR calls, the cutoffs were a false discovery rate-adjusted p below 0.01 and a log2 fold-change threshold of 1. As an exploratory analysis of dynamics, PCA with hierarchical clustering was applied to max-normalized trajectories of the 1000 most abundant clonotypes. The CD4 or CD8 phenotype of responding clones was assigned using the separately sequenced CD4+ and CD8+ repertoires. TCRdb's own reprocessing of the public reads used fastp at Q25 and MiXCR and kept productive beta chains. Under each unique CDR3 protein, matching rows form one entry showing the most common genes and DNA. The V and J calls, along with clone size, are taken from TCRdb and not from the paper's own processing. The sample table contains around 160,000 distinct CDR3 sequences; only one count was recorded for roughly 12% of them. The ten largest make up less than 4% of the sample.

The study at large found these results: The study included only a couple of mild cases, and larger cohorts that include severe cases with pre-infection samples were judged to be necessary. Contracting CD4+ clones appeared mostly in the CM and EM memory subsets, whereas CD8+ clones were enriched in EMRA. Some responding clones were detected in pre-infection memory, which suggested that pre-existing cross-reactive memory T cells had joined the SARS-CoV-2 response. Whether the second-wave clones peaking on day 37 were SARS-CoV-2 specific was not confirmed. Balanced CD4/CD8 phenotypes were observed for clones contracting from day 15 to 85, whereas a bias towards CD4+ was observed for a second wave of clones expanding from day 15 to 37.

The sequenced sample consisted of PBMCs or a T cell subset sorted from them (not recorded which). The origin of this receptor is a man aged 18 to 30 who had mild COVID-19 (a few samples of this study predate the infection). The sample titles of this study are shuffled in the database, so cell type and time point are left out; the donor was told from shared clones. The chain uses TRBV7-2 and TRBJ2-3; 7 nucleotides in the junction match TRBD2. The CDR3 region has the sequence CASSFRGAQYF. In nucleotides, the sequence is TGTGCCAGCAGCTTCCGGGGGGCGCAGTATTTT. With the rest looked up from the reference TRBV7-2 and TRBJ2-3 genes rather than sequenced, the full variable domain is GAGVSQSPSNKVTEKGKDVELRCDPISGHTALYWYRQSLGQGLEFLIYFQGNSAPDKSGLPSDRFSAERTGGSVSTLTIQRTQQEDSAVYLCASSFRGAQYFGPGTRLTVL.